The 23 T cell receptor beta chains given below trace back to one sample, sequenced in a study of T cells in Graves' hyperthyroidism and ophthalmopathy. RNA transcripts served as the template for amplifying TCR beta CDR3 regions. First-round RT-PCR with HTBI primers amplified the TCR CDR3 region. Each CDR3 protein is one row after TCRdb ran MiXCR on the multiplex PCR reads. This sample has hundreds of thousands of distinct CDR3 sequences; about 14% occur once, and the top ten carry about 13%. Sequenced sample: blood. Receptor source: a man aged 18 to 29 with Graves' ophthalmopathy.

The chain recombines TRBV2 with TRBJ2-4; 11 nucleotides line up with TRBD2. The germline CDR1 and CDR2 sequences are SNHLY and FYNNEI. The CDR3 is 14 amino acids. After removal of 7 bases from V and 7 bases from J, the junction contained 6 bases not matched to a gene. CDR3: CASKAASGRNIQYF. Written as DNA, the CDR3 is TGTGCCAGCAAAGCCGCTAGCGGGAGGAACATTCAGTACTTC.

This clonotype was observed many times. The V call is TRBV12-3 or TRBV12-4, the J call TRBJ2-2, with TRBD2 as a possible D gene (6 bases). V lost 6 bases and J 4 bases, leaving 15 bases between the germline ends. There are 15 residues in the CDR3. CDR3 sequence reads: CASSLGGALTGELFF. The CDR3 DNA reads as TGTGCCAGCAGCCTTGGAGGGGCCCTCACCGGGGAGCTGTTTTTT.

Ten or more counts support this clonotype. The chain couples TRBV6-1 to TRBJ2-1; tentative D call: TRBD2 (5 bases). V was clipped by 8 bases and J by 4 bases, with 9 bases between them. CDR3 size: 12 residues. Germline V gene data show CDR1 as MNHNS and CDR2 as SASEGT. In nucleotides, the CDR3 is TGTGCCAGCTTAAGCGGATACAATGAGCAGTTCTTC. The encoded protein is CASLSGYNEQFF.

This clonotype was recorded many times. This sequence joins TRBV2 and TRBJ1-6; D may be TRBD1 (5 bases). Trimming removed 4 bases from V and 8 bases from J, with 9 bases in between. Per germline, CDR1 SNHLY and CDR2 FYNNEI. The CDR3 is 13 amino acids. CDR3 coding DNA: TGTGCCAGCAGTGCAGGGTGGCATTCACCCCTCCACTTT. It codes for CASSAGWHSPLHF.

This clonotype was counted a few times. The chain joins TRBV11-2 to TRBJ2-7, with D perhaps TRBD1 (5 bases). Deletions cut 5 bases from V and 3 bases from J, with 17 bases between. The CDR3 covers 15 residues. Germline V gene sequence: CDR1 SGHAT, CDR2 FQNNGV. The CDR3 region is CASSPAVQGRYEQYF. Here the CDR3 DNA reads TGTGCCAGCAGCCCGGCTGTCCAGGGCCGCTACGAGCAGTACTTC.

This sequence joins TRBV20-1 and TRBJ2-7; D unclear. The V and J ends lost 6 bases and 2 bases respectively, with 14 bases between them. Germline V CDR1 and CDR2: DFQATT, SNEGSKA (reference sequence). The CDR3 extends over 13 amino acids. CDR3 protein: CSAPDRLTYEQYF. For the CDR3, the DNA is TGCAGTGCCCCGGATAGACTGACCTACGAGCAGTACTTC.

In this sample, this clonotype turned up many times. The rearrangement joins TRBV11-2 to TRBJ2-7, with TRBD1 identical over 9 bases. The germline V gene encodes CDR1 SGHAT and CDR2 FQNNGV. The CDR3 is made up of 15 amino acids. Trimming cost V 6 bases and J 1 base; bases outside gene matches: 7. Written as DNA, the CDR3 is TGTGCCAGCAGTCAAACAGGGGGCAGGTCCTACGAGCAGTACTTC. It codes for CASSQTGGRSYEQYF.

The count of this clonotype is one. Since a much larger clone is just one base distant, this may be a read error. The chain joins TRBV6-1 to TRBJ1-6; 8 positions match TRBD1. This CDR3 is 17 amino acids long. The germline V gene has CDR1 MNHNS and CDR2 SASEGT. V dropped 5 bases and J dropped 8; count of bases not matched to a gene: 14. The CDR3 spells CASSRARQGPRDSPLHF. CDR3 nucleotide sequence: TGTGCCAGCAGTAGGGCCCGACAGGGGCCCAGGGATTCACCCCTCCACTTT.

This clonotype appeared many times. The rearrangement joins TRBV2 to TRBJ1-6; a possible D gene is TRBD1 (6 bases). The V gene lost 2 bases and the J gene lost 5 bases, with 7 bases spanning the gap. This CDR3 contains 14 residues. Per the germline V gene, CDR1 is SNHLY and CDR2 is FYNNEI. The CDR3, as DNA: TGTGCCAGCAGTGAATACAGGGATAATTCACCCCTCCACTTT. Protein: CASSEYRDNSPLHF.

This clonotype was observed many times. The chain combines TRBV2 with TRBJ2-7, with TRBD2 as a possible D gene (5 bases). V was cut by 0 bases and J by 0 bases, with 12 bases left in between. Germline V gene data show CDR1 as SNHLY and CDR2 as FYNNEI. The CDR3 is made up of 16 amino acids. As DNA, the CDR3 is TGTGCCAGCAGTGAAGCGCTGGGGAGAAACTCCTACGAGCAGTACTTC. Amino acids: CASSEALGRNSYEQYF.

There are many counts of this clonotype. V gene TRBV20-1 combines with J gene TRBJ2-1; TRBD2 agrees at 12 bases. V was clipped by 7 bases and J by 10 bases; unmatched bases: 14. The CDR3 has 15 amino acids. Per the germline V gene, CDR1 is DFQATT and CDR2 is SNEGSKA (reference sequence). CDR3 sequence (DNA): TGCAGTGGCGACGAACTAGCGGGGGGTGTCTGGGAGCAGTTCTTC. This encodes CSGDELAGGVWEQFF.

Many counts were recorded for this clonotype. The V gene is TRBV20-1, the J gene TRBJ2-7, with TRBD2 matching 16 bases. Germline V gene sequence: CDR1 DFQATT, CDR2 SNEGSKA (reference sequence). This CDR3 has 14 residues. V trimming: 5 bases; J trimming: 3 bases; junction bases outside the gene matches: 1. In DNA, the CDR3 is TGCAGTGCTGGGACTAGCGGGAGGGACTACGAGCAGTACTTC. It codes for CSAGTSGRDYEQYF.

The chain carries TRBV6-1 and TRBJ2-4; D is uncertain. The V gene's germline CDR1 is MNHNS and CDR2 SASEGT. The length of the CDR3 is 13 residues. Trimming left V 2 bases short and J 8 bases short, with 10 bases between. Here the CDR3 DNA reads TGTGCCAGCAGTGAAAAGTTTAGGGACATTCAGTACTTC. This translates into CASSEKFRDIQYF.

This clonotype was found a few times. This chain joins TRBV19 and TRBJ2-5; D is unresolved. The CDR3 is 12 residues long. Germline V gene sequence: CDR1 LNHDA, CDR2 SQIVND (reference sequence). V was pared by 5 bases and J by 6 bases, with 10 bases between. In DNA, the CDR3 is TGTGCCAGTAGTCCCCCCGGCCAGACCCAGTACTTC. This gives the protein CASSPPGQTQYF.

This clonotype was counted between two and nine times. Here the CDR3 reads CASSRHWTSSFQNTGELFF. CDR3 coding DNA: TGTGCCAGCAGCCGACATTGGACTAGCTCCTTCCAGAACACCGGGGAGCTGTTTTTT. The chain combines TRBV5-6 with TRBJ2-2, with 8 nucleotides matching TRBD2. CDR1 SGHDT and CDR2 YYEEEE come from the germline V gene. The CDR3 totals 19 residues. V gave up 4 bases and J gave up 1 base; unmatched junction bases: 15. Combining the CDR3 with reference TRBV5-6 and TRBJ2-2 gives the whole variable domain DAGVTQSPTHLIKTRGQQVTLRCSPKSGHDTVSWYQQALGQGPQFIFQYYEEEERQRGNFPDRFSGHQFPNYSSELNVNALLLGDSALYLCASSRHWTSSFQNTGELFFGEGSRLTVL.

This clonotype was observed many times. The chain recombines TRBV2 with TRBJ2-1; perhaps TRBD2 as D (6 bases). Germline loops: CDR1 SNHLY, CDR2 FYNNEI. The CDR3 consists of 16 residues. Trimming stripped 2 bases from V and 7 bases from J, with 18 bases between. The CDR3 reads CASSESVGGLPNEQFF. For the CDR3, the DNA is TGTGCCAGCAGTGAATCTGTGGGGGGTCTACCGAATGAGCAGTTCTTC.

This clonotype was observed many times. The chain employs TRBV7-9 and TRBJ2-7, with a possible D match to TRBD1 (5 bases). The CDR3 has 15 residues. Germline V gene sequence: CDR1 SEHNR, CDR2 FQNEAQ (reference sequence). Trimming removed 6 bases at V and 0 bases at J, with 15 bases between. CDR3 DNA: TGTGCCAGCAGAGCTACAGGCCCCAACTCCTACGAGCAGTACTTC. As protein: CASRATGPNSYEQYF.

This clonotype was picked up many times. This chain connects TRBV6-5 to TRBJ2-5, with 7 bases aligning to TRBD1. Germline trimming cut 0 bases from V and 4 bases from J; bases unmatched to any gene: 11. CDR1 MNHEY and CDR2 SVGAGI come from the germline V gene. This CDR3 is 17 amino acids long. The CDR3 region has the DNA TGTGCCAGCAGTTACTCAGGGGGCAAACAGACCCTAGAGACCCAGTACTTC. As protein: CASSYSGGKQTLETQYF.

This clonotype was seen a handful of times. This rearrangement joins TRBV19 to TRBJ2-4; 8 nucleotides align to TRBD1. The V gene's germline CDR1 is LNHDA and CDR2 SQIVND (reference sequence). V lost 7 bases to trimming and J lost 3 bases; unmatched junction nucleotides: 8. The CDR3 contains 15 residues. CDR3 protein: CASTLQQGDKNIQYF. The CDR3 DNA reads as TGTGCCAGTACCTTGCAACAGGGGGACAAAAACATTCAGTACTTC. Supplemented by reference TRBV19 and TRBJ2-4, the full variable domain reads DGGITQSPKYLFRKEGQNVTLSCEQNLNHDAMYWYRQDPGQGLRLIYYSQIVNDFQKGDIAEGYSVSREKKESFPLTVTSAQKNPTAFYLCASTLQQGDKNIQYFGAGTRLSVL.

Many counts were recorded for this clonotype. This chain links TRBV11-2 with TRBJ2-5, with TRBD1 identical over 8 bases. CDR1 and CDR2 (germline): SGHAT, FQNNGV. Losses at the gene ends were 4 bases for V and 2 bases for J; bases not matched to a gene: 9. The CDR3 length is 16 residues. Written as DNA, the CDR3 is TGTGCCAGCAGCTCCCGGACAGGGTTGTGGCAAGAGACCCAGTACTTC. Translating gives CASSSRTGLWQETQYF. The full variable domain, completed using reference TRBV11-2 and TRBJ2-5, is EAGVAQSPRYKIIEKRQSVAFWCNPISGHATLYWYQQILGQGPKLLIQFQNNGVVDDSQLPKDRFSAERLKGVDSTLKIQPAKLEDSAVYLCASSSRTGLWQETQYFGPGTRLLVL.

The gene calls are TRBV4-1 and TRBJ1-2, with D possibly matching TRBD1 (6 bases). The V and J ends lost 1 base and 6 bases respectively, with 15 bases between them. Per the germline V gene, CDR1 is MGHRA and CDR2 is YSYEKL. This CDR3 has 15 residues. DNA for the CDR3: TGCGCCAGCAGCCAAGCTCCAGGGGCGGTAAATGGCTACACCTTC. Encoded protein: CASSQAPGAVNGYTF.

V is TRBV20-1 and J is TRBJ2-7; 10 bases agree with TRBD2. This CDR3 has 15 amino acids. Trimming removed 6 bases from V and 7 bases from J; junction bases left unmatched: 15. The germline V gene encodes CDR1 DFQATT and CDR2 SNEGSKA (reference sequence). The CDR3 DNA follows: TGCAGTGCCCCAAGTGAATCTAGCGGGAGAAGGGAGCAGTACTTC. This codes for CSAPSESSGRREQYF.

This clonotype showed up many times. V is TRBV19 and J is TRBJ2-3, with D tentatively TRBD1 or TRBD2 (6 bases each). Germline V gives CDR1 LNHDA, CDR2 SQIVND (reference sequence). The CDR3 is made up of 21 amino acids. Trimming took off 7 bases at V and 4 bases at J, with 36 bases between the two ends. The CDR3 DNA is TGTGCCAGTACGCCTAAGAGGATCGGGAGAACAAGGGGGGCAATCGCAGATACGCAGTATTTT. The encoded protein is CASTPKRIGRTRGAIADTQYF.